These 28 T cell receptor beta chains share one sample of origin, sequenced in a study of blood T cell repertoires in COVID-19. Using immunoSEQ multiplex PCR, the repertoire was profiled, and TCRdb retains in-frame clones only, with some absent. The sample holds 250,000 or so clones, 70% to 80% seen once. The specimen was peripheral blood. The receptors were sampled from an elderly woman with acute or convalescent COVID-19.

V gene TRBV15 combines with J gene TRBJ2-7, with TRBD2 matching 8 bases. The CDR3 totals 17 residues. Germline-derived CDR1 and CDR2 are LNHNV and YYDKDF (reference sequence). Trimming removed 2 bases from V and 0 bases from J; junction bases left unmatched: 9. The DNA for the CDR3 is TGTGCCACCAGCAGACCACAAACTAGCGGCTACTCCTACGAGCAGTACTTC. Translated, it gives CATSRPQTSGYSYEQYF.

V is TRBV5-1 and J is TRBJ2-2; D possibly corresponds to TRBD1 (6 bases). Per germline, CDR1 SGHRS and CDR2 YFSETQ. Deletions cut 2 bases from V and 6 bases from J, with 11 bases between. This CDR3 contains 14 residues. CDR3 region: CASSLDGGPGELFF. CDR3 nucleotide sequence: TGCGCCAGCAGCTTAGATGGGGGCCCCGGGGAGCTGTTTTTT.

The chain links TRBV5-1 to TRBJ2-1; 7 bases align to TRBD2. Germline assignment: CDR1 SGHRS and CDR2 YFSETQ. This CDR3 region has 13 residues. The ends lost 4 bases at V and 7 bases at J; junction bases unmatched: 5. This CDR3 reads CASSAYSGNEQFF. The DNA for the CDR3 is TGCGCCAGCAGCGCTTATAGCGGGAATGAGCAGTTCTTC. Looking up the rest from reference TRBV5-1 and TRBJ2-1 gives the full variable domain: KAGVTQTPRYLIKTRGQQVTLSCSPISGHRSVSWYQQTPGQGLQFLFEYFSETQRNKGNFPGRFSGRQFSNSRSEMNVSTLELGDSALYLCASSAYSGNEQFFGPGTRLTVL.

CDR3 sequence: CASSPRSNYGYTF. The CDR3 nucleotides read TGTGCCAGCAGCCCTCGGTCTAACTATGGCTACACCTTC. V and J are TRBV7-9 and TRBJ1-2; no reliable D call. The CDR3 spans 13 residues. Germline assignment: CDR1 SEHNR and CDR2 FQNEAQ (reference sequence). Between the trimmed V and J ends, which lost 5 bases and 0 bases, there was a span of 7 bases.

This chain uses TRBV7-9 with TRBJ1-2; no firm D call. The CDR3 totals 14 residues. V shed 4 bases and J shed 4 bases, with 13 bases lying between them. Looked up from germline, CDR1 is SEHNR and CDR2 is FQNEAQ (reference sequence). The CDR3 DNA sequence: TGTGCCAGCAGCTCCGGGGTTTTCATCTATGGCTACACCTTC. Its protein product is CASSSGVFIYGYTF.

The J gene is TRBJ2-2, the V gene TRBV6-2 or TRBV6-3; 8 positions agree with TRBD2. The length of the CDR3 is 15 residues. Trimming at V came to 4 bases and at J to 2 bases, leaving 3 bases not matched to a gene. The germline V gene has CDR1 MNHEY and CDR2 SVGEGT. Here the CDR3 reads CASSWTSSNTGELFF. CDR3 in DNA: TGTGCCAGCAGTTGGACTAGCAGCAACACCGGGGAGCTGTTTTTT.

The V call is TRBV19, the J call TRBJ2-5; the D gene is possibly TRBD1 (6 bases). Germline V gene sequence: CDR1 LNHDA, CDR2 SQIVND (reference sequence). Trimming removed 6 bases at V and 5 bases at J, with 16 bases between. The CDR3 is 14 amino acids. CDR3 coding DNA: TGTGCCAGTAGGGGACGGGGAAGGGGGGAGACCCAGTACTTC. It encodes CASRGRGRGETQYF.

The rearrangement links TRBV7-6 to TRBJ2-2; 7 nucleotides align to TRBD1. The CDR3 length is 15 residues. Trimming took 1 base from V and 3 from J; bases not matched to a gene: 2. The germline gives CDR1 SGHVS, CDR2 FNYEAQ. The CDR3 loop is CASSLGQGDTGELFF. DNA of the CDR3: TGTGCCAGCAGCTTAGGCCAGGGGGACACCGGGGAGCTGTTTTTT. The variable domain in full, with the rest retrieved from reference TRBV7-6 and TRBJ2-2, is GAGVSQSPRYKVTKRGQDVALRCDPISGHVSLYWYRQALGQGPEFLTYFNYEAQQDKSGLPNDRFSAERPEGSISTLTIQRTEQRDSAMYRCASSLGQGDTGELFFGEGSRLTVL.

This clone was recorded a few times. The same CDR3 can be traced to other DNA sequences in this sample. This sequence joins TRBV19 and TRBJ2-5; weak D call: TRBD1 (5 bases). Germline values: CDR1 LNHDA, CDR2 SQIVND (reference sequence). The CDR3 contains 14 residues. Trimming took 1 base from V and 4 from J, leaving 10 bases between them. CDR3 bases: TGTGCCAGTAGTATAGGGCAGGGCGCAGAGACCCAGTACTTC. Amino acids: CASSIGQGAETQYF.

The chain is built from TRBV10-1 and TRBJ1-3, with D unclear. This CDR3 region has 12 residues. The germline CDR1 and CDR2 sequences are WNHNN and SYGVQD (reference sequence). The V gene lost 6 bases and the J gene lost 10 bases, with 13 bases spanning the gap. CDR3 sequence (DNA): TGCGCCAGCAGCCAAGCGACTCCTACCATATATTTT. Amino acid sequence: CASSQATPTIYF.

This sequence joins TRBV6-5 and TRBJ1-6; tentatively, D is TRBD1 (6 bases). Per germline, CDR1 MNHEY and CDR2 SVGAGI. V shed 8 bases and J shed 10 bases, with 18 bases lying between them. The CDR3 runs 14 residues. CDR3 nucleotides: TGTGCCAGCCGGGACACCCGCAGGGGATCACCCCTCCACTTT. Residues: CASRDTRRGSPLHF.

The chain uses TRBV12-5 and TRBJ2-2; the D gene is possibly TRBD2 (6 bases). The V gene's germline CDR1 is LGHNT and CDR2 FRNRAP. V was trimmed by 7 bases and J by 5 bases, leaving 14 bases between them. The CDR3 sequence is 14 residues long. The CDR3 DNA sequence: TGTGCTAGTGAAGGGACTGGCGGTACCGGGGAGCTGTTTTTT. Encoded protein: CASEGTGGTGELFF.

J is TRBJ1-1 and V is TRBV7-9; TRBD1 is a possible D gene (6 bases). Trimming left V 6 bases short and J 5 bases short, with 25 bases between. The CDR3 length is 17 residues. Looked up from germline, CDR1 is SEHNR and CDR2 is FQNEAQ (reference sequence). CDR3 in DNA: TGTGCCAGCAGTCGCCTCATGGGGGGGCTGGGAGAAACTGAAGCTTTCTTT. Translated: CASSRLMGGLGETEAFF.

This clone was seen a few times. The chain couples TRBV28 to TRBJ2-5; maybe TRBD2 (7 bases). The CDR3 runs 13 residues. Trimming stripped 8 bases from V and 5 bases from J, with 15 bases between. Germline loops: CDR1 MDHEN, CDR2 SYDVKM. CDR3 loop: CASLMGGRETQYF. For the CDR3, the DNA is TGTGCCAGCCTGATGGGGGGGCGGGAGACCCAGTACTTC.

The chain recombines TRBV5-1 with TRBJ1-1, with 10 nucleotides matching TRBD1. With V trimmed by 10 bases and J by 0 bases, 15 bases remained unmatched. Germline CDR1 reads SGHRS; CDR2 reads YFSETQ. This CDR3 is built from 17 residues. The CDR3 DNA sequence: TGCGCCTGCGGACAGGGGGGAGGTGCATCGATGAACACTGAAGCTTTCTTT. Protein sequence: CACGQGGGASMNTEAFF. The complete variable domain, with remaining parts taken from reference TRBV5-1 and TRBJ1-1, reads KAGVTQTPRYLIKTRGQQVTLSCSPISGHRSVSWYQQTPGQGLQFLFEYFSETQRNKGNFPGRFSGRQFSNSRSEMNVSTLELGDSALYLCACGQGGGASMNTEAFFGQGTRLTVV.

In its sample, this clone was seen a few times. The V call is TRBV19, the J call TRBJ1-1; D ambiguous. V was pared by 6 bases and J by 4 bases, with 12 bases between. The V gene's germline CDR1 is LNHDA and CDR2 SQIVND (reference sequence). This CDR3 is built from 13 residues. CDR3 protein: CASSSVEGTEAFF. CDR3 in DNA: TGTGCCAGTAGCTCTGTGGAGGGCACTGAAGCTTTCTTT.

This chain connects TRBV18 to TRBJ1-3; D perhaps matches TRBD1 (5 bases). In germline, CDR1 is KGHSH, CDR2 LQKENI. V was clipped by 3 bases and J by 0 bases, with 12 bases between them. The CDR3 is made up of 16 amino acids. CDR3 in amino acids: CASSPTQGDSGNTIYF. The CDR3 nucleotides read TGTGCCAGCTCACCGACTCAAGGGGACTCTGGAAACACCATATATTTT.

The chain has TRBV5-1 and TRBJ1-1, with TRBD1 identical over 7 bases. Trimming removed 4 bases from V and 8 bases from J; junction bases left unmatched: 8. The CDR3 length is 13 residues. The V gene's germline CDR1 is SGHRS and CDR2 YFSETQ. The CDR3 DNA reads TGCGCCAGCAGCAGCCGGGACAGTAACGAAGCTTTCTTT. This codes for CASSSRDSNEAFF.

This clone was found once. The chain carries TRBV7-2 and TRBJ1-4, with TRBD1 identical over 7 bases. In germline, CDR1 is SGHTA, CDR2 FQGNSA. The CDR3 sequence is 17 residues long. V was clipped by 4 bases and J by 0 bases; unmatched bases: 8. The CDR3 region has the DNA TGTGCCAGCAGCTCGCGACAGGGCGGAACAACTAATGAAAAACTGTTTTTT. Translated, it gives CASSSRQGGTTNEKLFF.

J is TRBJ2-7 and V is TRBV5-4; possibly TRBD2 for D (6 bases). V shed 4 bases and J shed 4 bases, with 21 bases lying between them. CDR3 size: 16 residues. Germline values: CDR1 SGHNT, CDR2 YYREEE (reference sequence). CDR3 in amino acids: CASSPPRGRPKYEQYF. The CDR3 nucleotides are TGTGCCAGCAGCCCTCCTCGGGGGAGGCCTAAGTACGAGCAGTACTTC. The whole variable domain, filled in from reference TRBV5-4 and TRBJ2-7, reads ETGVTQSPTHLIKTRGQQVTLRCSSQSGHNTVSWYQQALGQGPQFIFQYYREEENGRGNFPPRFSGLQFPNYSSELNVNALELDDSALYLCASSPPRGRPKYEQYFGPGTRLTVT.

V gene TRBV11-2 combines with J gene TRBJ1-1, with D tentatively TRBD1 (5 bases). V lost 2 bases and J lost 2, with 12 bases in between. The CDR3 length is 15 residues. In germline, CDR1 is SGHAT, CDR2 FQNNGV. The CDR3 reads CASSLSSTANTEAFF. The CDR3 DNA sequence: TGTGCCAGCAGCTTATCCTCGACAGCCAACACTGAAGCTTTCTTT.

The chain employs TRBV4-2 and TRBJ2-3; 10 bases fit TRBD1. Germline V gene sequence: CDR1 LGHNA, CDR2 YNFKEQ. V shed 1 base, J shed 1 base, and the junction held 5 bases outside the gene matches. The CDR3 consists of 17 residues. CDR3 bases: TGTGCCAGCAGCCAAGTTCCCGGGACAGGGGGCACAGATACGCAGTATTTT. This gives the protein CASSQVPGTGGTDTQYF.

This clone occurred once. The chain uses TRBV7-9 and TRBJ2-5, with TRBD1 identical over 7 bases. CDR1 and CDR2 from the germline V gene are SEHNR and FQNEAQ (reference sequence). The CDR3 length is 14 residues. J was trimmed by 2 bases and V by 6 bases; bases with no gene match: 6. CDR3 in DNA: TGTGCCAGCAGTAGGGACAGCGCGCAAGAGACCCAGTACTTC. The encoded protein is CASSRDSAQETQYF.

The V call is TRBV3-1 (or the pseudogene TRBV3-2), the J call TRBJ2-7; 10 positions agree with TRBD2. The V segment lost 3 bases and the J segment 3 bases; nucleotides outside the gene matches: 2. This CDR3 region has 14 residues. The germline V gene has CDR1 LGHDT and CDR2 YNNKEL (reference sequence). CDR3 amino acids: CASSQGTSVYEQYF. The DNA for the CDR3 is TGTGCCAGCAGCCAGGGGACTAGCGTCTACGAGCAGTACTTC.

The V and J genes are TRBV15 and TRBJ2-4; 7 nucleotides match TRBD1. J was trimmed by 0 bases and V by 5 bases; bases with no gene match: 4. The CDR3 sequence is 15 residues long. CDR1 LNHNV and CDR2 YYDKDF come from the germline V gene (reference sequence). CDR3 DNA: TGTGCCACCAGCCCGACAGGGATAGCCAAAAACATTCAGTACTTC. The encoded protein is CATSPTGIAKNIQYF.

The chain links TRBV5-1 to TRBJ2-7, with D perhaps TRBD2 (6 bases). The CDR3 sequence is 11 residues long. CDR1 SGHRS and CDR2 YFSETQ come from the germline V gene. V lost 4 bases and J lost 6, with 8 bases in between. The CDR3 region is CASSGGVEQYF. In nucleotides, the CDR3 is TGCGCCAGCAGCGGAGGGGTCGAGCAGTACTTC.

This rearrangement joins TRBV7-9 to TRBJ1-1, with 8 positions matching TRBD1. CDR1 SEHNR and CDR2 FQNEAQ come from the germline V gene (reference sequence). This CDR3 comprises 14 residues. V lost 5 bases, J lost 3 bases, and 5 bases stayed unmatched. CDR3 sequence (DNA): TGTGCCAGCAGCATCGGACAGGGAGACACTGAAGCTTTCTTT. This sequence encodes CASSIGQGDTEAFF.

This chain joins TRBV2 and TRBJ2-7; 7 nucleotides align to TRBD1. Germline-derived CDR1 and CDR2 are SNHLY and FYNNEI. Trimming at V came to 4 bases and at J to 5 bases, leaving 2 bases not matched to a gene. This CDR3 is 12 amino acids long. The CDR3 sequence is CASSGQGHEQYF. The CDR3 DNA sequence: TGTGCCAGCAGTGGACAGGGCCACGAGCAGTACTTC.